The subject of this entry is one T cell receptor (beta chain). Its target antigen remains unknown. No base-level quality is on record; no much larger clone is a single base apart. Read against the paper, the sample's time point label means: baseline before oral tofacitinib. Lesional scalp punch biopsies and peripheral blood were obtained from alopecia areata patients. PBMCs were isolated by density centrifugation and stained for CD3, CD4 and CD8, after which CD4+ and CD8+ T cells were sorted on a FACSAria. This record comes from a study of CD8+ T cells in alopecia areata (dated by TCRdb to between 2018 and 2020). Notes on the research overall: The treated patients, all with moderate-to-severe alopecia areata, were enrolled in an open-label pilot trial of oral tofacitinib given at 5 to 10 mg twice daily. Patients stayed on tofacitinib for 6 to 18 months and then had 6 months of follow-up off drug so that delayed response and recurrence could be assessed. To study T cell clonal expansion in alopecia areata, the researchers applied high-throughput TCRbeta sequencing to both the C3H/HeJ mouse model and human patients. Scalp tissue and sorted CD4+ and CD8+ peripheral blood T cells from patchy and totalis/universalis alopecia areata patients and from healthy controls were covered by human TCRbeta sequencing. Tofacitinib-treated patients had biopsies at baseline and at 4 and 24 weeks of treatment, with a later scalp biopsy in several patients. Clonality in the scalp was compared among normal scalp (n=4), patchy alopecia areata scalp (n=8), and alopecia totalis/universalis scalp (n=8). The RNA source kit depended on sample type: the PAXgene miRNA kit for fixed scalp, the miRNeasy kit for PBMCs, and the RNeasy kit for mouse skin. TCRbeta CDR3 regions were amplified by immunoSEQ multiplex PCR with 35 Vbeta forward and 13 Jbeta reverse primers. Summary of the overall study and its limitations: Unlike mouse skin, where gammadelta T cells dominate, normal human skin contains resident alphabeta T cells that get sequenced too, which complicates analysis of the scalp TCR repertoire. Shared TCR sequences between patients were less evident than in mice, which may be partly attributable to HLA diversity in the patient population. Lesional scalp, especially in alopecia totalis/universalis, showed higher clonality and more expanded CD8+ clones than normal scalp, suggesting antigenic drive.

From cysteine to phenylalanine, the CDR3 is 14 amino acids long. The kept DNA is CDR3 alone, 42 bases in frame from the first base. At the junction V is shortened by 5 bases and J by 0 bases; bases outside the gene matches: 3. Looking up the germline V gene (reference sequence) yields CDR1 SEHNR and CDR2 FQNEAQ. The library was prepared using the immunoSEQ multiplex PCR assay. To provide template for TCR sequencing, every sample had RNA extracted and reverse transcribed into cDNA. First-strand cDNA was synthesized with SuperScript III using a 2:1 mix of oligo-dT and random hexamers. A synthetic immune receptor repertoire was used to gauge amplification bias, and whatever bias remained was removed computationally. For the original study's pipeline: Raw reads were preprocessed to remove errors, and CDR3 was defined by IMGT conventions from the conserved cysteine to phenylalanine. Clonality was calculated as 1 minus Shannon entropy normalized by log2 of the number of productive unique TCRs. Scalp TCRbeta sequences were cross-referenced with sorted blood CD4 and CD8 repertoires so that the CD4 or CD8 identity of scalp clones could be inferred. This is the immuneACCESS table as TCRdb keeps it, with only in-frame sequences that have V and J called. A part of the clones is gone; compared with another copy, unresolved V genes explain less than half, and the rest is unexplained. The V and J calls and clone size were taken over from that table, and D and trimming were inferred from the DNA. The sample records approximately 180,000 clones, approximately 70% of which are singletons. The ten biggest clones cover about an eighth of the sample.

The TCR sequence derives from a human donor with alopecia areata. Recombination connected TRBV7-9 to TRBJ2-7; 8 bases in the middle match TRBD1. Source: CD8+ T cells sorted from blood, taken at week 0. Here is the DNA: TGTGCCAGCAGCACAGGGGGTACCTCCTACGAGCAGTACTTC. It is translated as CASSTGGTSYEQYF.